This T cell receptor beta chain was sequenced in a study of PD-1 blockade in classical Hodgkin lymphoma. Study observations and caveats: A significant rise in TCR diversity by C4D1 was seen for CD4+ but not CD8+ cells. Before treatment, TCR diversity in newly diagnosed patients was reportedly lower than in healthy donors. Sources of repertoire differences remain undefined, possibly disease activity or prior therapy. Whoever responded completely had baseline diversity much like that seen in newly diagnosed patients.

Described time point: cycle 4 day 1 (C4D1), after less than seven weeks of nivolumab. Every patient relapsed after autologous stem cell transplantation, and brentuximab vedotin exposure varied. The CDR3 spans 11 residues. Germline values: CDR1 DFQATT, CDR2 SNEGSKA (reference sequence). Sequencing was performed with immunoSEQ multiplex PCR; in TCRdb, only in-frame clones are kept and a portion is missing. This table has 80,000 to 100,000 clones, roughly 91% appearing once. Remarks on this clone: Its antigen is not known.

This clonotype was obtained from a human donor with classical Hodgkin lymphoma. Sequenced here: peripheral blood mononuclear cells (PBMCs), sampled before the fourth cycle of nivolumab. J is TRBJ1-3 and V is TRBV20-1; no definite D call. For the CDR3, the DNA is TGCAGCGAAAAGATTGGAAACACCATATATTTT. The encoded protein is CSEKIGNTIYF.